Included here is one T cell receptor beta chain sequence, with context. The record originates from a study of T cell responses to AZD1222 COVID-19 vaccine. CDR3 size: 13 residues. Trimming took off 5 bases at V and 4 bases at J, with 10 bases between the two ends. Sequenced by immunoSEQ multiplex PCR; TCRdb stores in-frame clones only, minus some. The sample lists roughly 140,000 clones, 70% to 90% seen once, with about 3.7% in the top ten. The V gene is TRBV12-3 or TRBV12-4, the J gene TRBJ2-3; D might be TRBD2 (6 bases). The origin of this receptor is an adult in good health. The material was peripheral blood, obtained on day 0 of MenACWY control vaccination. The chain's CDR3 is CASSEPSADTQYF. CDR3 in DNA: TGTGCCAGCAGTGAGCCTAGCGCAGATACGCAGTATTTT.